The 15 T cell receptor beta chains reported below all come from one sample, sequenced in a study of vaccination and CD4 T cells after COVID-19. The Oncomine TCR Beta short-read assay generated sequence data from the DNA of cultured CD4+ T cells. TCRdb analysed the PCR reads with MiXCR anew, one entry per CDR3 protein. The sample has 11,000 to 15,000 distinct CDR3 sequences; about 73% are singletons. Described treatment: roughly ten-day PBMC culture with coronavirus spike peptide pools or control peptides (ViraFEST assay). These receptors lack a known antigen. The sequenced material came from CD4+ T cells from blood, cultured in vitro. All receptors derive from a human donor who had recovered from COVID-19.

The chain recombines TRBV5-4 with TRBJ2-3; no clear D gene. Trimming took off 4 bases at V and 4 bases at J, with 10 bases between the two ends. Germline loops: CDR1 SGHNT, CDR2 YYREEE (reference sequence). This CDR3 has 13 amino acids. The CDR3 DNA follows: TGTGCCAGCAGCCTAACGCTCGCAGATACGCAGTATTTT. Protein: CASSLTLADTQYF.

The V and J genes are TRBV7-9 and TRBJ2-2; 9 bases line up with TRBD2. CDR3 length equals 16 residues. V lost 5 bases, J lost 1 base, and 5 bases stayed unmatched. Germline V gene sequence: CDR1 SEHNR, CDR2 FQNEAQ (reference sequence). DNA for the CDR3: TGTGCCAGCAGCGAAAGAGCGGGAGGGAACACCGGGGAGCTGTTTTTT. Protein sequence: CASSERAGGNTGELFF.

The J gene is TRBJ2-1, the V gene TRBV2, with TRBD2 matching over 10 bases. Germline V gene lookup returns CDR1 SNHLY and CDR2 FYNNEI. J gave up 12 bases and V 8 bases, and 13 bases lay outside the gene matches. There are 14 residues in the CDR3. CDR3 nucleotides: TGTGCCAGCGAACCCGGGACTAGCGTTATGGTGCAGTTCTTC. Amino acids: CASEPGTSVMVQFF.

This clonotype showed up just a few times. The chain links TRBV15 to TRBJ1-5, with D maybe TRBD1 (6 bases). Germline V CDR1 and CDR2: LNHNV, YYDKDF (reference sequence). The CDR3 runs 16 residues. The V gene lost 0 bases and the J gene lost 9 bases, with 18 bases spanning the gap. CDR3 DNA sequence: TGTGCCACCAGCAGAGATAAGGGCGCAGGGGTAAGGCCCCAGCATTTT. Protein: CATSRDKGAGVRPQHF.

The rearrangement uses TRBV20-1 and TRBJ1-6, with D possibly TRBD1 on 6 matching bases. Per the germline V gene, CDR1 is DFQATT and CDR2 is SNEGSKA (reference sequence). V was clipped by 3 bases and J by 3 bases, with 15 bases between them. This CDR3 is 16 amino acids long. CDR3 bases: TGCAGTGCTAGGCGCAGGGGCCGAAACTATAATTCACCCCTCCACTTT. It is translated as CSARRRGRNYNSPLHF.

The chain has TRBV11-3 and TRBJ2-3, with 9 nucleotides matching TRBD1. V gave up 5 bases and J gave up 4 bases; unmatched junction bases: 10. Germline CDR1 SGHNT, CDR2 YENEEA. The CDR3 runs 16 residues. The CDR3 sequence: CASSARDRAGADTQYF. The CDR3 bases are TGTGCCAGCAGCGCCCGGGACAGGGCCGGCGCAGATACGCAGTATTTT.

This clonotype was counted between two and nine times. This chain uses TRBV19 with TRBJ1-5; TRBD1 is a possible D gene (6 bases). CDR1 LNHDA and CDR2 SQIVND come from the germline V gene (reference sequence). This CDR3 comprises 16 residues. V lost 3 bases to trimming and J lost 0 bases, with 12 bases between them. The CDR3 reads CASSIQGGFSNQPQHF. The CDR3 DNA sequence: TGTGCCAGTAGTATCCAAGGGGGATTTAGCAATCAGCCCCAGCATTTT.

This chain connects TRBV25-1 to TRBJ1-1; no firm D call. CDR1 is MGHDK and CDR2 is SYGVNS in the germline V gene. This CDR3 region has 11 residues. V was cut by 3 bases and J by 7 bases, with 6 bases left in between. The CDR3 DNA sequence: TGTGCCAGCAGTGATCGGTTTGAAGCTTTCTTT. Its protein is CASSDRFEAFF.

The sample holds a few counts of this clonotype. This chain links TRBV7-2 with TRBJ2-2; 7 nucleotides align to TRBD1. The CDR3 consists of 15 residues. Germline CDR1 is SGHTA and CDR2 is FQGNSA. Trimming took 7 bases from V and 0 from J; bases not matched to a gene: 5. In nucleotides, the CDR3 is TGTGCCAGCACCCCGAGGGGGCCGAACACCGGGGAGCTGTTTTTT. Encoded protein: CASTPRGPNTGELFF.

The V gene is TRBV5-3, the J gene TRBJ2-5; 11 bases fit TRBD1. TRBV5-3 is an open reading frame, and its role is uncertain. This CDR3 is built from 16 residues. The V segment lost 8 bases and the J segment 2 bases; nucleotides outside the gene matches: 11. DNA of the CDR3: TGTGCCAGCAGCCCCGCCGGGACAGGGGGGCAAGAGACCCAGTACTTC. Its protein product is CASSPAGTGGQETQYF.

The V gene is TRBV20-1, the J gene TRBJ1-5; D possibly corresponds to TRBD1 (5 bases). Germline loops: CDR1 DFQATT, CDR2 SNEGSKA (reference sequence). V lost 6 bases to trimming and J lost 6 bases, with 15 bases between them. This CDR3 spans 13 amino acids. CDR3 sequence reads: CSAPVRGTQPQHF. Here the CDR3 DNA reads TGCAGTGCCCCGGTTAGGGGAACTCAGCCCCAGCATTTT.

The chain carries TRBV6-5 and TRBJ1-5; 10 bases are a match to TRBD1. The germline V gene has CDR1 MNHEY and CDR2 SVGAGI. This CDR3 contains 15 residues. V shed 2 bases and J 5 bases; nucleotides not matched to a gene: 3. CDR3: CASSYGGTGDQPQHF. CDR3 DNA sequence: TGTGCCAGCAGTTACGGGGGGACAGGGGATCAGCCCCAGCATTTT.

This chain joins TRBV11-2 and TRBJ2-1, with D hard to call. Germline assignment: CDR1 SGHAT and CDR2 FQNNGV. This CDR3 has 15 residues. Trimming took 1 base from V and 3 from J, leaving 10 bases between them. The CDR3 region has the DNA TGTGCCAGCAGCTTAGTGAAGGGTAGCTACAATGAGCAGTTCTTC. Protein product: CASSLVKGSYNEQFF.

This chain links TRBV28 with TRBJ1-2; TRBD1 agrees at 8 bases. Trimming cost V 7 bases and J 8 bases; bases outside gene matches: 9. This CDR3 is 13 amino acids long. Germline V CDR1 and CDR2: MDHEN, SYDVKM. CDR3 protein: CASTYQGAGGYTF. CDR3 sequence (DNA): TGTGCCAGCACGTACCAGGGGGCAGGGGGCTACACCTTC.

This clonotype was detected only a few times. The rearrangement links TRBV11-2 to TRBJ2-5; TRBD2 aligns across 7 bases. Germline CDR1 and CDR2: SGHAT and FQNNGV. V trimming: 4 bases; J trimming: 7 bases; junction bases outside the gene matches: 9. The CDR3 is 14 residues long. CDR3 nucleotides: TGTGCCAGCAGCTCGTCGCGGAGGGAGGGGACCCAGTACTTC. This sequence encodes CASSSSRREGTQYF.